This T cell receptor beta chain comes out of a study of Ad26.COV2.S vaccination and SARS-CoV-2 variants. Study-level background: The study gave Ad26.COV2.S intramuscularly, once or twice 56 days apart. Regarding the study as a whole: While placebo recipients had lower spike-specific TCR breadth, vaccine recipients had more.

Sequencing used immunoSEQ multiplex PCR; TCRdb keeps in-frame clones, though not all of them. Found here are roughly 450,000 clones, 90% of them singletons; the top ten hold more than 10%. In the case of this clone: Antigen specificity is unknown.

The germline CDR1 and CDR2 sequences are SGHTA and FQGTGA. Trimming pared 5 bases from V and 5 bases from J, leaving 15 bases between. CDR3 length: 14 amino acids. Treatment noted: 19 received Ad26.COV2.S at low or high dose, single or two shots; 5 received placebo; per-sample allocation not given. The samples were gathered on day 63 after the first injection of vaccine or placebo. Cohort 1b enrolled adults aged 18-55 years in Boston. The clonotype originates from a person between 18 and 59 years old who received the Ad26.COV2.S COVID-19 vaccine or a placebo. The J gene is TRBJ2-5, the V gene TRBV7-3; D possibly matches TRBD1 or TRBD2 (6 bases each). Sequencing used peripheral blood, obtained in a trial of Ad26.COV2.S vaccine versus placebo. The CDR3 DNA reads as TGTGCCAGCAGCCCTCTAGGGGGGATGGAGACCCAGTACTTC. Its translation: CASSPLGGMETQYF.